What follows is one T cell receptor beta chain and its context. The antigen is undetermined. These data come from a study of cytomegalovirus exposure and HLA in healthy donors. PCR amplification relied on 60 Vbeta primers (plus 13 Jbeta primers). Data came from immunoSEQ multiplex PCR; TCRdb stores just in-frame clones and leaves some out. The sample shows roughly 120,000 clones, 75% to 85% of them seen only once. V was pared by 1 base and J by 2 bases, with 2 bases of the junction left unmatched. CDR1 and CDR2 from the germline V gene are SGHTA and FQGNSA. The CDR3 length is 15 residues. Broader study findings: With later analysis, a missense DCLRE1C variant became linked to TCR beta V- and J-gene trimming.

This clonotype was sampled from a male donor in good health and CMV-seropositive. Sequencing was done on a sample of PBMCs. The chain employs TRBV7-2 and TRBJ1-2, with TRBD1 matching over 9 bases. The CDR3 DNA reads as TGTGCCAGCAGCTTAGGTGGACAGGGGAACTATGGCTACACCTTC. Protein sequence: CASSLGGQGNYGYTF. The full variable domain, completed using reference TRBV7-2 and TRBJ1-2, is GAGVSQSPSNKVTEKGKDVELRCDPISGHTALYWYRQSLGQGLEFLIYFQGNSAPDKSGLPSDRFSAERTGGSVSTLTIQRTQQEDSAVYLCASSLGGQGNYGYTFGSGTRLTVV.